This TCR beta chain was identified during a study of cytomegalovirus exposure and HLA in healthy donors. Study results and caveats: Per a prior analysis, the majority of TCR beta V segments were productive roughly 90% or roughly 30% of the time. Cytomegalovirus association was listed for 170 or so TCR beta chains.

In the PCR, 60 Vbeta and 13 Jbeta primers were used. Repertoires were generated with immunoSEQ multiplex PCR, while TCRdb's copy carries only in-frame clones and drops some. Of 95,000 to 100,000 clones in the sample, around a tenth were seen once. The germline V gene has CDR1 LGHNA and CDR2 YNFKEQ. V lost 2 bases, J lost 1 base, and 0 bases stayed unmatched. The CDR3 spans 15 residues. Remarks on this clone: Its antigen is currently unknown.

V gene TRBV4-2 combines with J gene TRBJ2-2; 8 nucleotides line up with TRBD1. The sample consisted of PBMCs. This sequence originates from a man in his fifties in good health and CMV-seropositive. The CDR3 here is CASSQTGGNTGELFF. CDR3 DNA sequence: TGTGCCAGCAGCCAAACAGGGGGGAACACCGGGGAGCTGTTTTTT.